The T cell receptor (beta chain) under discussion was sequenced for a study of blood T cell repertoires in COVID-19. Study-wide context: Material from acute and convalescent COVID-19 was sourced from the United States, Italy and Spain. Sample material is recorded as cDNA or gDNA derived from T cells, B-cell-depleted T cells, or PBMCs.

The CDR3 length is 16 residues. V shed 4 bases, J shed 6 bases, and the junction held 7 bases outside the gene matches. CDR1 is MDHEN and CDR2 is SYDVKM in the germline V gene. This clone was seen a single time. Original data processing: Estimation of nucleated cell counts relied on the amplification of reference gene primers. Measured with immunoSEQ multiplex PCR; TCRdb has only the in-frame clones, and not every one. V and J calls and clone size are given by that table; D and trimming were obtained from the DNA. The repertoire holds roughly 75,000 clones, with about 74% as singletons. The specimen was peripheral blood. The chain is built from TRBV28 and TRBJ2-3; TRBD2 aligns across 13 bases. The TCR was taken from a human donor with acute or convalescent COVID-19. The donor label of this sample is uncertain. The CDR3 loop reads CASSSGLAGMWDTQYF. CDR3 nucleotide sequence: TGTGCCAGCAGTTCGGGACTAGCGGGGATGTGGGATACGCAGTATTTT.